What follows describes a single T cell receptor beta chain. This clonotype came up a few times. Its antigen is unknown. Nothing much larger sits one base from this clone, and base qualities are not available. The sample is drawn from a study of T cells in Graves' hyperthyroidism and ophthalmopathy (dated by TCRdb to between 2018 and 2020). With regard to the full study: Peripheral blood was sampled at the time of initial diagnosis, prior to any treatment. According to the paper, TCR Vbeta CDR3 sequencing was carried out on 135 peripheral blood samples, which came from 40 to 45 ophthalmopathy, fewer than 80 hyperthyroidism and roughly 17 progressor patients. The 75 to 100 discovery patients were randomly split 7:3 into training and test sets. Thyroid tissue and blood T-cell repertoires from six or seven Graves' hyperthyroidism patients were also compared in the study. To identify distinguishing TCR V-J signatures, a discovery cohort of around 100 patients was used, comprising roughly 45 with Graves' ophthalmopathy and 55 to 65 with stable Graves' hyperthyroidism. Following sampling, methimazole starting at 30 mg daily was given to hyperthyroidism patients, and high-dose intravenous methylprednisolone was given to ophthalmopathy patients. An independent validation cohort of fewer than 20 hyperthyroidism patients and 17 patients who later progressed to ophthalmopathy tested prospective prediction of ophthalmopathy. What the study reported, not specific to this receptor: In validation, progression to ophthalmopathy was predicted by the model with 70% to 71% sensitivity and roughly 76% specificity, a median of 6.5 months before onset. Sample size was not statistically predetermined, and investigators were not blinded to group allocation. A model built on a 13 V-J signature distinguished ophthalmopathy from stable hyperthyroidism, reaching around 87% sensitivity and 81.08% specificity in cross-validation and 80%/75% in testing. Most expanded thyroid clonotypes (frequency above 0.001) were also found in blood, which suggests that blood repertoires may mirror thyroid immune responses.

TCR beta CDR3 regions were amplified from RNA transcripts. The TCR CDR3 was subjected to a first round of RT-PCR using the HTBI primer set and the Qiagen OneStep RT-PCR kit. Libraries were constructed in a second round of multiplex PCR, after which size selection and purification were performed. Paired-end sequencing of the libraries was performed with 100 bp reads on an Illumina HiSeq2000. Concerning the study's data processing: SOAPnuke was used to process the raw data, with reads discarded if the reads contained adapters or uncalled bases, had a mean Phred below 15, or lacked an exact constant-primer or identifier match. COPE v1.2.5 was used to merge the high-quality paired reads, and each unique nucleotide sequence was defined as a clonotype. Clonotypes were aligned to IMGT TRBV, TRBD and TRBJ reference segments using MiTCR v1.1. Only V-J combinations with frequency above 0.0001, covering about 99% of repertoires, were analysed. The TCS score was defined as F50 (clonal expansion) divided by E x V (chaos), with BLOSUM62-based TCRdist calculated between CDR3 peptides within each V-J. Welch's t-statistics and random forest reduced several hundred V-J features to fewer than 15, which were used in a naive Bayes classifier (R e1071). TCRdb reanalyzed the raw reads on its own, using fastp at Q25 for trimming and MiXCR for clone calling, and kept in-frame beta chains. Every entry covers one CDR3 protein and lists the most common genes and DNA from its rows. For this entry, the V and J calls and clone size follow TCRdb and not the study's own pipeline. The sample records approximately 380,000 distinct CDR3 sequences, approximately 20% of which are singletons. Jointly, the top ten make up 3.7% of the sample.

A patient counted as having stable Graves' hyperthyroidism if no progression to ophthalmopathy occurred over 18 months of follow-up. Hyperthyroidism patients were aged 18 to 65 years and newly diagnosed, with disease duration of less than 2 months. Exclusion was applied to patients with uncontrolled infections, other autoimmune diseases, pregnancy or lactation. Diagnoses were established on the basis of clinical symptoms, serum thyroxine and TRAb, thyroid ultrasound, and orbital computed tomography. Ficoll-Paque density gradient centrifugation was used to isolate PBMCs from about 10 ml of fresh peripheral blood. Total RNA was extracted using Trizol reagent, and RNA quality was assessed on an Agilent 2100 Bioanalyzer. Inclusive of the bounding cysteine and phenylalanine, the CDR3 is 14 residues long. The only DNA kept is the CDR3, 42 bases in frame from the first base. The junction shows trimming of 4 bases on V and 9 bases on J, and the gene matches do not reach 3 bases of it.

Sequencing used blood. The sequence was obtained from a woman aged 18 to 35 with Graves' hyperthyroidism. The rearrangement joined TRBV12-3 or TRBV12-4 to TRBJ1-6; 10 middle bases align to TRBD1. The CDR3 here reads CASSWDRGTSPLHF. The sequenced DNA: TGTGCCAGCAGTTGGGACAGGGGTACTTCACCCCTCCACTTT.